The clone carrying this T cell receptor (beta chain) was detected a few times. Its matching antigen is unknown. This entry comes from a study of T-cell reconstitution after alpha-beta-depleted transplantation in children. Study findings and constraints: Where alpha-beta T cells came from about two months after transplant was reportedly several hundred expanded graft clones.

Preparing the TCRbeta library involved the use of unique molecular identifiers. MiXCR, run by TCRdb on the PCR reads, gives a single entry per CDR3 protein. The table lists fewer than 550,000 distinct CDR3 sequences, roughly 10% of them singletons, with roughly 15% in the top ten. The V gene's germline CDR1 is LGHNA and CDR2 YSLEER. This CDR3 has 18 amino acids. V lost 0 bases to trimming and J lost 1 base; unmatched junction nucleotides: 6. The clonotype comes from a female patient between 2 and 10 years old who had a stem cell transplant for aplastic anemia, so the T cells may come from the graft donor. This chain uses TRBV4-3 with TRBJ2-7; 13 bases line up with TRBD2. Specimen: PBMCs, mostly from graft donor cells, collected 180 days after TCRalphabeta/CD19-depleted stem cell transplant. The CDR3 DNA sequence: TGCGCCAGCAGCCAAGAACTAGCGGGAGGGCCCGGGTCCTACGAGCAGTACTTC. Its protein is CASSQELAGGPGSYEQYF.